These 3 T cell receptor beta chains came from one sample sequenced in a study of blood T cell repertoires in COVID-19. Clones were read by immunoSEQ multiplex PCR, and TCRdb kept only the in-frame ones, dropping some. The data show nearly 70,000 clones, about 85% seen once. The sequencing sample was made of peripheral blood. All receptors derive from a woman in her forties or fifties with COVID-19, enrolled during active disease.

The chain links TRBV5-1 to TRBJ2-3; weak D call: TRBD2 (5 bases). Germline CDR1 and CDR2: SGHRS and YFSETQ. Trimming left V 4 bases short and J 6 bases short, with 12 bases between. The CDR3 extends over 13 amino acids. The CDR3 sequence: CASSITLADTQYF. The CDR3 DNA follows: TGCGCCAGCAGCATAACGCTAGCTGATACGCAGTATTTT.

The chain recombines TRBV29-1 with TRBJ1-1; weak D call: TRBD1 (6 bases). Per the germline V gene, CDR1 is SQVTM and CDR2 is ANQGSEA. CDR3 length equals 16 residues. The V gene lost 7 bases and the J gene lost 5 bases, with 26 bases spanning the gap. CDR3 sequence reads: CSAGYGAGTLTTEAFF. For the CDR3, the DNA is TGCAGCGCGGGTTACGGAGCCGGGACACTAACGACTGAAGCTTTCTTT.

The rearrangement uses TRBV29-1 and TRBJ2-1; 7 nucleotides match TRBD2. Unmatched junction bases numbered 9, after V lost 3 bases and J lost 10 bases. The CDR3 totals 13 residues. Germline V lookup: CDR1 SQVTM, CDR2 ANQGSEA. The CDR3 here is CSVDAGAWGEQFF. Here the CDR3 DNA reads TGCAGCGTTGATGCGGGAGCCTGGGGGGAGCAGTTCTTC.